This T cell receptor (beta chain) was identified in a study of cytomegalovirus exposure and HLA in healthy donors. The trim removed 7 bases at V and 1 base at J, leaving 4 bases unmatched. CDR1 and CDR2 from the germline V gene are SNHLY and FYNNEI. CDR3 size: 15 residues. It was with 60 Vbeta and 13 Jbeta primers that the PCR ran. Some clones are missing from TCRdb's copy, which holds only in-frame ones; the method was immunoSEQ multiplex PCR. The sample holds 80,000 or so clones, 55% to 75% seen once. This TCR was recovered from a man aged 30-40 years in good health and CMV-seropositive. Material: PBMCs. This chain uses TRBV2 with TRBJ2-3, with TRBD2 identical over 11 bases. As DNA, the CDR3 is TGTGCCAGCACCTTACTAGCGGGGGGCACAGATACGCAGTATTTT. Protein: CASTLLAGGTDTQYF.